The subject of this entry is one T cell receptor (beta chain). The antigen is unknown. From germline, CDR1 is SGHDT and CDR2 YYEEEE. This CDR3 has 11 residues. V dropped 4 bases and J dropped 7 bases, with 8 bases sitting between them. In the naive CD8 group, cells lacked CD45RO and were positively selected for CCR7, so terminally differentiated effector memory CD45RA+ cells were left out. The data originate from a study of shared clonotypes between healthy human individuals. On the study more broadly: There were three CD4 naive, three CD4 memory, two CD8 naive and one CD8 memory plates per donor. Study-level results: The study sampled only blood, and tissue repertoires likely differ.

The protocol was immunoSEQ multiplex PCR, while the TCRdb copy is restricted to in-frame clones and leaves out a portion. The repertoire holds about 2.1 million clones, with under 95% as singletons. Specimen: naive CD8+ T cells from PBMCs. This clonotype was sampled from a man younger than 30 in good health. Some clones in this sample may be carry-over from other donors' samples. The V call is TRBV5-6, the J call TRBJ1-1; D uncertain. The CDR3 spells CASSEGIEAFF. CDR3 DNA sequence: TGTGCCAGCAGCGAGGGAATTGAAGCTTTCTTT.